This T cell receptor (beta chain) was retrieved from a study of CD8 T cells in Susac syndrome. The CDR3 is 12 amino acids. Between the trimmed V and J ends, which lost 4 bases and 8 bases, there was a span of 11 bases. The germline CDR1 and CDR2 sequences are LNHDA and SQIVND (reference sequence). Reverse transcription of 0.5 to 1 ug RNA was performed with random hexamers. TCRdb reprocessed the immunoSEQ multiplex PCR reads via MiXCR and lists one record per CDR3 protein. This table has around 180,000 distinct CDR3 sequences, 90% to 96% appearing once. This clonotype was sampled from a human donor with multiple sclerosis. The chain uses TRBV19 and TRBJ1-2; unclear D gene. Sequences were obtained from CD4+ T cells from PBMCs. CDR3 in DNA: TGTGCCAGTAGTACGTTAACCATCGGCTACACCTTC. Protein sequence: CASSTLTIGYTF.